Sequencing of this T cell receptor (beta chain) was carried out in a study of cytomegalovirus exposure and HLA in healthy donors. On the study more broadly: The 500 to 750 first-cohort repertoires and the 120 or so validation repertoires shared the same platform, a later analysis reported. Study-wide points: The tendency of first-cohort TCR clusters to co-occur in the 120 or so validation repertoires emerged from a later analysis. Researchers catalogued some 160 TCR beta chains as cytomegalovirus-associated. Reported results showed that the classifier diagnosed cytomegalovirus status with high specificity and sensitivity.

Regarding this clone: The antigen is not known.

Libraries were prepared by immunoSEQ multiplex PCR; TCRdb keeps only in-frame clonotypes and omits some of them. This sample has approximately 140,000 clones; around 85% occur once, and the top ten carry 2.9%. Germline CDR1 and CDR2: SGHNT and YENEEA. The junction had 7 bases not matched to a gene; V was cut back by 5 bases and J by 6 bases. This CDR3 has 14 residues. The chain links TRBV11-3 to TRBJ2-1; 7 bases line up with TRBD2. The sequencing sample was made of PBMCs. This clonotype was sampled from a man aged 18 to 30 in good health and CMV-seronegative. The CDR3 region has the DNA TGTGCCAGCAGCCCAGCGGGACGTCGCAATGAGCAGTTCTTC. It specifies CASSPAGRRNEQFF. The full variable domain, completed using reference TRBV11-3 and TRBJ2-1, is EAGVVQSPRYKIIEKKQPVAFWCNPISGHNTLYWYLQNLGQGPELLIRYENEEAVDDSQLPKDRFSAERLKGVDSTLKIQPAELGDSAVYLCASSPAGRRNEQFFGPGTRLTVL.